This record covers a single T cell receptor beta chain. The antigen is unknown. V lost 3 bases and J lost 5, with 7 bases in between. CDR1 is SGHTS, CDR2 YDEGEE, per germline. The CDR3 extends over 12 amino acids. This record belongs to a study of OX40 agonist ivuxolimab in advanced cancers. Study at large: An anti-OX40 (CD134) antibody with agonistic activity, ivuxolimab, was administered to patients.

Generated by immunoSEQ multiplex PCR, the TCRdb table keeps only in-frame clones and is missing some. Here the sample spans about 58,000 clones, 83% being singletons. Broader study findings: CD8+ T cells averaged more expanded clones than CD4+. Partial responders receiving 0.1-3.0 mg/kg showed among the lowest clonal expansion.

This specimen consisted of CD4+ or CD8+ T cells sorted from blood, obtained in a trial of the OX40 agonist ivuxolimab. The chain joins TRBV5-8 to TRBJ2-3; D is unresolved. The clonotype comes from an adult with an advanced solid tumor such as melanoma, head and neck, liver or kidney cancer. CDR3: CASSSWGDTQYF. The CDR3 nucleotides are TGTGCCAGCAGCTCCTGGGGAGATACGCAGTATTTT.